These T cell receptor beta chains were read from a single sample in a study of T-cell reconstitution after alpha-beta-depleted transplantation in children. TCRdb used MiXCR to reprocess the PCR reads, holding one entry per CDR3 protein. The data contain around 580,000 distinct CDR3 sequences, 27% of them singletons. This material consisted of PBMCs, taken before TCRalphabeta/CD19-depleted stem cell transplant. The receptors shown here come from a boy less than two years old with Wiskott-Aldrich syndrome, due to receive a stem cell transplant. The CDR3 runs from the conserved cysteine through the conserved F or W. The order of the fields is CDR3 protein, CDR3 DNA, V gene, D gene, clone size, J gene. A D gene is named only where the DNA matches it firmly. Clone size is stated in some rows and not others, as once, few, many or a class when expanded.

CASSLAGLTSGNYEQYF	TGCGCCAGCAGCTTGGCCGGGTTAACTAGCGGGAACTACGAGCAGTACTTC	TRBV5-1	TRBD2	NA	TRBJ2-7
CASSSTFEQFF	TGCGCCAGCAGCTCGACCTTTGAGCAGTTCTTC	TRBV5-1	NA	once	TRBJ2-1
CASSLDRTSGTRGQETQYF	TGTGCCAGCAGCTTAGATAGGACTAGCGGGACGCGGGGTCAAGAGACCCAGTACTTC	TRBV7-6	TRBD2	few	TRBJ2-5
CSARRLAGGETQYF	TGCAGTGCTAGGAGGCTAGCGGGAGGTGAGACCCAGTACTTC	TRBV20-1	TRBD2	NA	TRBJ2-5
CASSLSVQGSPYNEQFF	TGCGCCAGCAGCTTGAGTGTCCAGGGGAGCCCCTACAATGAGCAGTTCTTC	TRBV5-1	NA	NA	TRBJ2-1
CSGSGRLTDTQYF	TGCAGCGGTAGCGGGAGACTCACAGATACGCAGTATTTT	TRBV29-1	TRBD2	NA	TRBJ2-3
CASSQGRDYLSYEQYF	TGCGCCAGCAGCCAAGGTCGGGACTACCTCTCCTACGAGCAGTACTTC	TRBV4-1	TRBD2	few	TRBJ2-7
CASSKGVHEQYF	TGCGCCAGCAGCAAAGGGGTGCACGAGCAGTACTTC	TRBV4-1	NA	NA	TRBJ2-7
CSAVTSGRIETQYF	TGCAGTGCAGTGACTAGCGGGAGGATTGAGACCCAGTACTTC	TRBV20-1	TRBD2	few	TRBJ2-5
CASSDGQSPQPQHF	TGTGCCAGCAGTGACGGACAGTCCCCTCAGCCCCAGCATTTT	TRBV12-3/TRBV12-4	NA	NA	TRBJ1-5
CASSATRTGGGTEAFF	TGTGCCAGCAGTGCAACGAGGACAGGGGGCGGAACTGAAGCTTTCTTT	TRBV6-1	TRBD1	NA	TRBJ1-1
CAISVTGQNSPLHF	TGTGCCATCAGTGTAACAGGACAAAATTCACCCCTCCACTTT	TRBV10-3	NA	NA	TRBJ1-6
CSQGGSSYNEQFF	TGCAGTCAAGGTGGGAGCTCCTACAATGAGCAGTTCTTC	TRBV20-1	NA	few	TRBJ2-1
CASSATGTAYNEQFF	TGTGCCAGCAGCGCGACCGGGACAGCCTACAATGAGCAGTTCTTC	TRBV7-2	TRBD1	NA	TRBJ2-1
CASSWTGRVYF	TGTGCCAGCAGTTGGACAGGTAGAGTGTACTTC	TRBV12-3/TRBV12-4	TRBD1	few	TRBJ2-7
CASRRGTEAVGGELFF	TGTGCCAGCAGAAGAGGGACGGAGGCCGTGGGCGGGGAGCTGTTTTTT	TRBV2	NA	NA	TRBJ2-2
CSAYRGPENTEAFF	TGCAGTGCTTACCGGGGCCCCGAGAACACTGAAGCTTTCTTT	TRBV20-1	NA	NA	TRBJ1-1
CSAQPGQGTPRDTEAFF	TGCAGTGCGCAGCCGGGACAGGGGACCCCGAGGGACACTGAAGCTTTCTTT	TRBV20-1	TRBD1	NA	TRBJ1-1
CASSLAQFTDTQYF	TGCGCCAGCAGCTTGGCTCAGTTCACAGATACGCAGTATTTT	TRBV5-1	NA	NA	TRBJ2-3
CASSPTTGLETQYF	TGTGCCAGCAGCCCGACGACAGGGTTGGAGACCCAGTACTTC	TRBV12-3/TRBV12-4	TRBD1	NA	TRBJ2-5
CASSPRDFTYNEQFF	TGTGCCAGCAGTCCCCGCGATTTCACCTACAATGAGCAGTTCTTC	TRBV12-3/TRBV12-4	NA	NA	TRBJ2-1
CASSTIAGPYEQYF	TGTGCCAGCTCGACTATAGCGGGCCCCTACGAGCAGTACTTC	TRBV7-2	TRBD2	few	TRBJ2-7
CATGTEATGELFF	TGTGCCACCGGGACAGAGGCAACCGGGGAGCTGTTTTTT	TRBV11-2	TRBD1	NA	TRBJ2-2
CASSEMGQGVGETQYF	TGTGCCAGCAGTGAAATGGGACAGGGAGTCGGGGAGACCCAGTACTTC	TRBV6-1	TRBD1	NA	TRBJ2-5
CSVGGLMSYEQYF	TGCAGCGTGGGGGGACTGATGTCCTACGAGCAGTACTTC	TRBV29-1	NA	NA	TRBJ2-7
CASSATRTSTDTQYF	TGTGCCAGCAGTGCGACTAGAACTAGCACAGATACGCAGTATTTT	TRBV2	NA	NA	TRBJ2-3
CASKKGLDNEQFF	TGTGCCAGCAAGAAGGGACTAGACAATGAGCAGTTCTTC	TRBV7-2	TRBD2	NA	TRBJ2-1
CASSHGGSGNTIYF	TGTGCCAGCAGCCACGGGGGCTCTGGAAACACCATATATTTT	TRBV7-9	NA	once	TRBJ1-3
CASSESGSQETQYF	TGCGCCAGCAGTGAGTCTGGCTCCCAAGAGACCCAGTACTTC	TRBV10-2	NA	few	TRBJ2-5